These 23 T cell receptor beta chains share one sample of origin, sequenced in a study of T-cell reconstitution after alpha-beta-depleted transplantation in children. For TCRbeta, the library was prepared with unique molecular identifiers. One entry per CDR3 protein results from TCRdb running MiXCR on the PCR reads. Of about 980,000 distinct CDR3 sequences listed, less than 30% are singletons. The material sequenced was PBMCs, mostly from graft donor cells, taken 360 days after TCRalphabeta/CD19-depleted stem cell transplant. These receptors were taken from a boy in the first two years of life who had a stem cell transplant for SCID, so the T cells may come from the graft donor.

V and J are TRBV9 and TRBJ2-2, with D possibly being TRBD2 (5 bases). CDR3 length: 14 residues. Germline V gene data show CDR1 as SGDLS and CDR2 as YYNGEE. The V gene lost 4 bases and the J gene lost 6 bases, with 13 bases spanning the gap. CDR3 nucleotides: TGTGCCAGCAGCCCCCCCGGGGTGGCCGGGGAGCTGTTTTTT. Its protein is CASSPPGVAGELFF.

The chain recombines TRBV7-2 with TRBJ2-7, with TRBD2 identical over 7 bases. The CDR3 is made up of 16 amino acids. In germline, CDR1 is SGHTA, CDR2 FQGNSA. Trimming cost V 5 bases and J 0 bases; bases outside gene matches: 10. DNA of the CDR3: TGTGCCAGCAGCCCTCACAGGACTAGTGTCTCCTACGAGCAGTACTTC. Translating gives CASSPHRTSVSYEQYF.

This clonotype was counted a few times. J is TRBJ2-2 and V is TRBV5-1; a weak D match, TRBD2 (6 bases). CDR3 length equals 15 residues. Trimming took off 0 bases at V and 3 bases at J, with 9 bases between the two ends. Germline CDR1 SGHRS, CDR2 YFSETQ. The CDR3 region has the DNA TGCGCCAGCAGCTTGGGAGGCGGGGACACCGGGGAGCTGTTTTTT. It encodes CASSLGGGDTGELFF.

This rearrangement joins TRBV29-1 to TRBJ2-1, with D possibly matching TRBD2 (5 bases). CDR1 is SQVTM, CDR2 ANQGSEA, per germline. CDR3 size: 13 residues. Trimming shortened V by 7 bases and J by 0 bases, and 10 bases separated the two germline ends. This CDR3 is CSEEGSSYNEQFF. As DNA, the CDR3 is TGCAGCGAAGAGGGAAGCTCCTACAATGAGCAGTTCTTC.

The chain recombines TRBV5-4 with TRBJ2-7, with D perhaps matching TRBD2 (6 bases). The germline CDR1 and CDR2 sequences are SGHNT and YYREEE (reference sequence). Trimming removed 0 bases from V and 6 bases from J, with 22 bases in between. The CDR3 runs 17 residues. CDR3 sequence: CASSLAGTSGLLREQYF. CDR3 nucleotide sequence: TGTGCCAGCAGCTTGGCTGGAACAAGCGGGTTGCTTCGCGAGCAGTACTTC.

The chain employs TRBV4-2 and TRBJ2-1; D gene uncertain. The length of the CDR3 is 12 residues. V lost 0 bases to trimming and J lost 8 bases, with 5 bases between them. Germline V gene sequence: CDR1 LGHNA, CDR2 YNFKEQ. CDR3 sequence reads: CASSQDWDEQFF. Written as DNA, the CDR3 is TGTGCCAGCAGCCAAGATTGGGATGAGCAGTTCTTC.

This clonotype was observed a few times. V usage is TRBV12-3 or TRBV12-4 and J usage is TRBJ2-5; maybe TRBD2 (5 bases). The CDR3 is made up of 16 amino acids. Trimming shortened V by 6 bases and J by 7 bases, and 24 bases separated the two germline ends. CDR3 sequence reads: CASSPPRGLEKGTQYF. The CDR3 DNA sequence: TGTGCCAGCAGCCCCCCGAGAGGACTCGAGAAGGGGACCCAGTACTTC.

The genes are TRBV27 and TRBJ2-7, with TRBD1 identical over 9 bases. The CDR3 is 14 amino acids. After removal of 4 bases from V and 5 bases from J, the junction contained 6 bases not matched to a gene. The V gene's germline CDR1 is MNHEY and CDR2 SMNVEV (reference sequence). CDR3: CASSYGTGSNEQYF. As DNA, the CDR3 is TGTGCCAGCAGTTACGGGACAGGGAGCAACGAGCAGTACTTC.

The sample holds many counts of this clonotype. The chain joins TRBV29-1 to TRBJ2-5; D possibly corresponds to TRBD2 (6 bases). Germline values: CDR1 SQVTM, CDR2 ANQGSEA. Trimming took off 5 bases at V and 4 bases at J, with 23 bases between the two ends. This CDR3 comprises 16 residues. The CDR3 here is CSVQTPPRGFGETQYF. The CDR3, as DNA: TGCAGCGTTCAGACCCCCCCGCGGGGATTCGGAGAGACCCAGTACTTC.

V usage is TRBV20-1 and J usage is TRBJ2-2; D is unresolved. The CDR3 has 14 residues. V shed 0 bases and J shed 0 bases, with 5 bases lying between them. In germline, CDR1 is DFQATT, CDR2 SNEGSKA (reference sequence). The CDR3, as DNA: TGCAGTGCTAGAGATCGATCGAACACCGGGGAGCTGTTTTTT. Translation gives CSARDRSNTGELFF.

This clonotype was counted between two and nine times. This chain connects TRBV7-2 to TRBJ2-5, with D hard to call. This CDR3 region has 16 residues. In germline, CDR1 is SGHTA, CDR2 FQGNSA. V was shortened by 0 bases and J by 0 bases, with 11 bases between the two germline ends. In nucleotides, the CDR3 is TGTGCCAGCAGCTTAGCACACCTCCAGTACCAAGAGACCCAGTACTTC. As protein: CASSLAHLQYQETQYF. Together with reference TRBV7-2 and TRBJ2-5, the CDR3 gives the full variable domain: GAGVSQSPSNKVTEKGKDVELRCDPISGHTALYWYRQSLGQGLEFLIYFQGNSAPDKSGLPSDRFSAERTGGSVSTLTIQRTQQEDSAVYLCASSLAHLQYQETQYFGPGTRLLVL.

This clonotype appeared a few times. The chain links TRBV12-3 or TRBV12-4 to TRBJ2-5; either TRBD1 or TRBD2 may supply D (5 bases each). V lost 7 bases and J 5 bases, leaving 11 bases between the germline ends. There are 12 residues in the CDR3. As DNA, the CDR3 is TGTGCCAGCACCCAGTGGGGGGAGACCCAGTACTTC. Translating gives CASTQWGETQYF.

This clonotype was seen only a few times. This chain joins TRBV4-3 and TRBJ2-3; TRBD1 matches at 8 bases. Germline V lookup: CDR1 LGHNA, CDR2 YSLEER. The CDR3 length is 18 residues. With 0 bases clipped from V and 2 bases from J, the junction kept 10 bases outside the gene matches. The CDR3 here is CASSQDYLQGGDTDTQYF. CDR3 bases: TGCGCCAGCAGCCAAGATTACCTACAGGGGGGAGACACAGATACGCAGTATTTT.

The V call is TRBV18, the J call TRBJ2-1; the match to TRBD2 covers 11 bases. The ends lost 3 bases at V and 3 bases at J; junction bases unmatched: 7. This CDR3 is 17 amino acids long. CDR1 is KGHSH and CDR2 is LQKENI in the germline V gene. The CDR3 loop reads CASSPFTSGGNYNEQFF. The CDR3 DNA sequence: TGTGCCAGCTCACCCTTCACTAGCGGGGGAAACTACAATGAGCAGTTCTTC.

This clonotype was seen only a few times. This chain links TRBV24-1 with TRBJ1-5; tentative D call: TRBD1 (6 bases). Per germline, CDR1 KGHDR and CDR2 SFDVKD. Trimming shortened V by 2 bases and J by 0 bases, and 16 bases separated the two germline ends. The CDR3 sequence is 18 residues long. The CDR3 region is CATSDSQGTSYSNQPQHF. The CDR3 nucleotides are TGTGCCACCAGTGATTCCCAGGGGACCTCCTATAGCAATCAGCCCCAGCATTTT.

In this sample, this clonotype turned up a few times. The chain joins TRBV6-1 to TRBJ1-1; TRBD1 might be the D (6 bases). CDR3 size: 13 residues. From germline, CDR1 is MNHNS and CDR2 SASEGT. V was cut by 8 bases and J by 0 bases, with 10 bases left in between. CDR3 sequence reads: CASGGHLNTEAFF. The CDR3 DNA sequence: TGTGCCAGCGGGGGGCACTTGAACACTGAAGCTTTCTTT.

The V call is TRBV28, the J call TRBJ2-2; D remains ambiguous. V was trimmed by 4 bases and J by 0 bases, leaving 12 bases between them. CDR3 size: 16 residues. The germline V gene encodes CDR1 MDHEN and CDR2 SYDVKM. The CDR3 loop reads CASSYGEESNTGELFF. DNA for the CDR3: TGTGCCAGCAGTTATGGCGAGGAATCGAACACCGGGGAGCTGTTTTTT.

This clonotype has only a few counts. The chain uses TRBV15 and TRBJ2-7; D might be TRBD2 (5 bases). The CDR3 consists of 16 residues. The V end was cut by 0 bases, the J end by 2 bases, with 14 bases between. CDR1 and CDR2 (germline): LNHNV, YYDKDF (reference sequence). DNA of the CDR3: TGTGCCACCAGCAGAGATCGGGGAATCGACGCCTACGAGCAGTACTTC. Translation gives CATSRDRGIDAYEQYF.

Many counts were recorded for this clonotype. V gene TRBV4-3 combines with J gene TRBJ2-4; a possible D gene is TRBD1 (6 bases). Germline values: CDR1 LGHNA, CDR2 YSLEER. The CDR3 contains 16 residues. With 3 bases removed from V and 0 bases from J, the gap between germline ends came to 12 bases. The CDR3, as DNA: TGCGCCAGCAGCCAGTCGACAGGCGTAGCCAAAAACATTCAGTACTTC. Translated: CASSQSTGVAKNIQYF.

The chain recombines TRBV5-1 with TRBJ2-7, with 9 nucleotides matching TRBD1. Germline V gene sequence: CDR1 SGHRS, CDR2 YFSETQ. V gave up 4 bases and J gave up 9 bases; unmatched junction bases: 11. The CDR3 contains 14 residues. CDR3: CASSPPGTGFAQYF. The DNA of the CDR3 is TGCGCCAGCAGCCCGCCCGGGACAGGGTTCGCGCAGTACTTC.

The chain is built from TRBV5-1 and TRBJ2-3, with D unresolved. The V end was cut by 3 bases, the J end by 7 bases, with 18 bases between. Per germline, CDR1 SGHRS and CDR2 YFSETQ. The length of the CDR3 is 15 residues. The CDR3 spells CASSSKETLLNTQYF. As DNA, the CDR3 is TGCGCCAGCAGCTCCAAGGAAACCCTATTGAATACGCAGTATTTT.

The V and J genes are TRBV10-3 and TRBJ2-5; the match to TRBD1 covers 7 bases. There are 15 residues in the CDR3. The junction had 6 bases not matched to a gene; V was cut back by 2 bases and J by 3 bases. CDR1 is ENHRY, CDR2 SYGVKD, per germline. The CDR3 DNA follows: TGTGCCATCAGTGAGGTCCGGGACAGTAAAGAGACCCAGTACTTC. Protein sequence: CAISEVRDSKETQYF.

The gene calls are TRBV20-1 and TRBJ1-2, with TRBD1 identical over 8 bases. Germline CDR1 DFQATT, CDR2 SNEGSKA (reference sequence). The CDR3 loop spans 14 amino acids. V was clipped by 6 bases and J by 0 bases; unmatched bases: 6. The CDR3 DNA follows: TGCAGTGCCCCGGACAGGGAAGCTAACTATGGCTACACCTTC. This sequence encodes CSAPDREANYGYTF.